This T cell receptor beta chain emerged from a study of CD8 T cells in Susac syndrome. Overall study findings and caveats: The TCR sequencing and HLA analysis in the study involved a relatively small number of individuals, as the study acknowledged.

Negative isolation yielded CD8+ and CD4+ T cells; FACS enriched TEMRA cells. RNA amounts of 0.5 to 1 ug underwent reverse transcription with random hexamers. Multiplex immunoSEQ PCR targeted 54 Vbeta and 13 Jbeta TCR beta segments. TCRdb re-called the immunoSEQ multiplex PCR reads through MiXCR, storing one row per CDR3 protein. The sample lists 160,000 or so distinct CDR3 sequences; about 94% were seen once. Germline-derived CDR1 and CDR2 are DFQATT and SNEGSKA (reference sequence). V was clipped by 3 bases and J by 8 bases; unmatched bases: 7. The length of the CDR3 is 13 residues. About this clonotype itself: Its matching antigen is unknown.

This chain uses TRBV20-1 with TRBJ1-2; 9 bases fit TRBD1. The receptor's source is a human donor in good health. The source material was CD4+ T cells from PBMCs. The CDR3 DNA reads as TGCAGTGCTAGCGCCGGGACAGGGAAAGGCTACACCTTC. The encoded protein is CSASAGTGKGYTF.